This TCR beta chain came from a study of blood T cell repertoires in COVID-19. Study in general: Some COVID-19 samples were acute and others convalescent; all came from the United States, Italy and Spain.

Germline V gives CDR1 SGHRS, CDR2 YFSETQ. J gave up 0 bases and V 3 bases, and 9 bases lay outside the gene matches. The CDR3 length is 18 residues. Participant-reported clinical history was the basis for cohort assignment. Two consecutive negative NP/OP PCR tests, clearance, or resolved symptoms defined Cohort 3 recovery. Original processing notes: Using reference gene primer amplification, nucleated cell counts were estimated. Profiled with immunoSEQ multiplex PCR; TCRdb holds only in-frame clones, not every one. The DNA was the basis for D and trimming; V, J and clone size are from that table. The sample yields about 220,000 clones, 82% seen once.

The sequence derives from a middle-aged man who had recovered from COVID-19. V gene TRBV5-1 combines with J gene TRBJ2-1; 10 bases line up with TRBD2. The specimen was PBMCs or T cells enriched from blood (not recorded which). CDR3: CASSSVAGGPYSYNEQFF. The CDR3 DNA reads TGCGCCAGCAGCTCTGTAGCGGGGGGACCCTACTCCTACAATGAGCAGTTCTTC.